The rows below give T cell receptor beta chains drawn from one sample of a study of cytomegalovirus exposure and HLA in healthy donors. TCRdb keeps only in-frame clones here, not all; method: immunoSEQ multiplex PCR. The sample records 150,000 to 200,000 clones, 80% being singletons. The sample taken for sequencing was PBMCs. These receptor sequences come from a male donor in good health and CMV-seropositive. CDR3s leave out the opening cysteine and the closing phenylalanine or tryptophan. Clone size, where shown, is once, few, many, or a class for clones that have expanded.

V: TRBV7-9
size: few
J: TRBJ1-2
CDR3: ASSPGQGAEGYT

V: TRBV6-1
size: -
J: TRBJ1-1
CDR3: ASSATGQSTEAF

V: TRBV14
size: -
J: TRBJ2-7
CDR3: ASSFGTGIHYEQY

V: TRBV6-4
size: -
J: TRBJ1-5
CDR3: ASSAGQSNQPQH

V: TRBV7-6
size: once
J: TRBJ2-3
CDR3: ASGSLGGANTDTQY

V: TRBV5-1
size: -
J: TRBJ2-1
CDR3: ASSLGDNYNEQF

V: TRBV7-2
size: few
J: TRBJ2-1
CDR3: ASSSTSGSLGEQF

V: TRBV5-1
size: few
J: TRBJ1-2
CDR3: ASSPDPTGNYGYT

V: TRBV11-1
size: -
J: TRBJ2-2
CDR3: ASSRDSITGELF

V: TRBV5-1
size: -
J: TRBJ2-7
CDR3: ASRLDQQVREQY

V: TRBV6-1
size: -
J: TRBJ2-7
CDR3: ASVPLAGGSYEQY

V: TRBV11-2
size: -
J: TRBJ2-1
CDR3: ASSLRAFRSYNEQF

V: TRBV25-1
size: -
J: TRBJ1-3
CDR3: ASSGGRDSLSGNTIY

V: TRBV4-1
size: -
J: TRBJ2-3
CDR3: ASSRLAGTTDTQY

V: TRBV25-1
size: -
J: TRBJ2-4
CDR3: ASSESISGREGIQY

V: TRBV30
size: -
J: TRBJ2-7
CDR3: AWAGFSYEQY

V: TRBV7-2
size: -
J: TRBJ2-3
CDR3: ASSLRADTQY

V: TRBV4-1
size: once
J: TRBJ2-1
CDR3: ASSQGRTRGDDEQF

V: TRBV29-1
size: -
J: TRBJ2-5
CDR3: SVEGTRQETQY

V: TRBV4-1
size: once
J: TRBJ1-3
CDR3: ASSRDRSSGNTIY

V: TRBV9
size: -
J: TRBJ2-3
CDR3: ASSVRTSGGTDTQY

V: TRBV5-1
size: -
J: TRBJ1-1
CDR3: ASSSSGQNTEAF

V: TRBV27
size: few
J: TRBJ2-3
CDR3: ASSFGIDTQY

V: TRBV18
size: -
J: TRBJ1-1
CDR3: ASSPQTGGTEAF

V: TRBV10-3
size: -
J: TRBJ2-2
CDR3: AISESGSAGELF

V: TRBV9
size: -
J: TRBJ1-6
CDR3: ASSAGGRSPLH

V: TRBV10-3
size: -
J: TRBJ2-7
CDR3: AIRGTSGTSEQY

V: TRBV7-9
size: once
J: TRBJ2-7
CDR3: ASSLADRVKN

V: TRBV11-2
size: -
J: TRBJ2-1
CDR3: ASSLQGLAGGPGEQF

V: TRBV28
size: -
J: TRBJ2-7
CDR3: ASRPGLAVYEQY

V: TRBV30
size: -
J: TRBJ2-7
CDR3: AWSVSSGYEQY

V: TRBV28
size: -
J: TRBJ1-5
CDR3: ASSWEGDQPQH

V: TRBV6-5
size: -
J: TRBJ2-7
CDR3: AISDGAYEQY

V: TRBV5-1
size: few
J: TRBJ1-6
CDR3: ASSPEGDTNSPLH

V: TRBV28
size: -
J: TRBJ2-7
CDR3: ASKSGAYEQY

V: TRBV9
size: -
J: -
CDR3: ASSVAGDYEQY

V: TRBV19
size: -
J: TRBJ2-7
CDR3: ASRELAGVREQY

V: TRBV6-5
size: -
J: TRBJ1-1
CDR3: ASSSAARTEAF

V: TRBV6-5
size: once
J: TRBJ2-5
CDR3: ASSLLETGKTQY

V: TRBV9
size: -
J: TRBJ2-4
CDR3: ASSVALENIQY

V: TRBV25-1
size: -
J: TRBJ1-2
CDR3: ASSVTGQDRGYT

V: TRBV4-1
size: -
J: TRBJ1-6
CDR3: ASSQDVQGASYNSPLH

V: TRBV7-2
size: few
J: TRBJ2-3
CDR3: ASSLVGGGPGDTQY

V: TRBV30
size: -
J: TRBJ2-2
CDR3: AWTAGGGGTGELF

V: TRBV5-4
size: -
J: TRBJ2-7
CDR3: ASSLRIRPYEQY

V: TRBV12-5
size: -
J: TRBJ1-1
CDR3: ASGLVLGEEAF

V: TRBV4-3
size: -
J: TRBJ2-5
CDR3: ASSPNSWETQY

V: TRBV18
size: -
J: TRBJ2-5
CDR3: ASSSGLQETQY

V: TRBV5-6
size: -
J: TRBJ2-7
CDR3: ASSLEGQGLPYEQY

V: TRBV5-1
size: -
J: TRBJ2-5
CDR3: ASSLAGRETQY

V: TRBV5-4
size: -
J: TRBJ2-7
CDR3: ASSFGGGVPEQY

V: TRBV27
size: -
J: TRBJ2-5
CDR3: ASSTRLAGRQETQY

V: TRBV5-4
size: -
J: TRBJ2-1
CDR3: ASSTEWGRAGNEQF